These 16 T cell receptor beta chains came from one sample sequenced in a study of cytomegalovirus exposure and HLA in healthy donors. The PCR contained 60 Vbeta and 13 Jbeta primers. Here immunoSEQ multiplex PCR was the method, and the copy in TCRdb shows in-frame clones only, minus some. This sample has roughly 170,000 clones, with approximately 80% found just once. Sequencing input: PBMCs. Receptor source: a woman aged 18-29 years in good health and CMV-seronegative.

Here the CDR3 DNA reads TGTGCCAGCAGTTTAGACAGGGATAATCAGCCCCAGCATTTT. Translation: CASSLDRDNQPQHF. The chain has TRBV27 and TRBJ1-5, with 7 nucleotides matching TRBD1. V shed 2 bases and J 4 bases; nucleotides not matched to a gene: 2. CDR3 length: 14 residues. Germline values: CDR1 MNHEY, CDR2 SMNVEV (reference sequence).

The chain has TRBV18 and TRBJ2-1; 12 bases agree with TRBD2. Germline lookup yields CDR1 KGHSH and CDR2 LQKENI. The CDR3 has 19 amino acids. V was clipped by 1 base and J by 4 bases; unmatched bases: 11. DNA for the CDR3: TGTGCCAGCTCACCACGATTGGGACTAGCGGGCACGAGTTACAATGAGCAGTTCTTC. It specifies CASSPRLGLAGTSYNEQFF. Variable domain in full (rest from reference TRBV18 and TRBJ2-1): NAGVMQNPRHLVRRRGQEARLRCSPMKGHSHVYWYRQLPEEGLKFMVYLQKENIIDESGMPKERFSAEFPKEGPSILRIQQVVRGDSAAYFCASSPRLGLAGTSYNEQFFGPGTRLTVL.

The V call is TRBV6-6, the J call TRBJ2-5; D is possibly TRBD2 (7 bases). The CDR3 loop spans 16 amino acids. V gave up 8 bases and J gave up 2 bases, with 21 bases separating them. Germline CDR1 and CDR2: MNHNY and SVGAGI (reference sequence). In DNA form, the CDR3 reads TGTGCCAGCGGGGGGGGAACAGGGACTTATCAAGAGACCCAGTACTTC. Amino acids: CASGGGTGTYQETQYF.

The chain couples TRBV7-6 to TRBJ1-1; D is perhaps TRBD1 (6 bases). V was pared by 2 bases and J by 0 bases, with 16 bases between. The germline V gene has CDR1 SGHVS and CDR2 FNYEAQ. The CDR3 spans 17 residues. Here the CDR3 DNA reads TGTGCCAGCAGCTTACTGACCGGGACACAGATGAACACTGAAGCTTTCTTT. It yields the protein CASSLLTGTQMNTEAFF.

V usage is TRBV4-3 and J usage is TRBJ2-2; 11 bases are shared with TRBD2. This CDR3 is built from 15 residues. Trimming removed 1 base from V and 5 bases from J; junction bases left unmatched: 0. The germline V gene encodes CDR1 LGHNA and CDR2 YSLEER. The CDR3 loop reads CASSQGTSGTGELFF. CDR3 nucleotide sequence: TGCGCCAGCAGCCAAGGGACTAGCGGGACCGGGGAGCTGTTTTTT.

This clone was seen just once. The V and J genes are TRBV5-1 and TRBJ2-7; TRBD2 agrees at 8 bases. The CDR3 totals 16 residues. Trimming at V came to 4 bases and at J to 4 bases, leaving 13 bases not matched to a gene. Germline-derived CDR1 and CDR2 are SGHRS and YFSETQ. CDR3 sequence reads: CASSPSSGSPQYEQYF. CDR3 DNA sequence: TGCGCCAGCAGCCCCTCGAGCGGGAGTCCTCAATACGAGCAGTACTTC.

The rearrangement joins TRBV7-2 to TRBJ2-2; 7 bases map to TRBD1. This CDR3 has 14 amino acids. J lost 3 bases, V lost 7 bases, and 5 bases had no gene match. Germline V gene lookup returns CDR1 SGHTA and CDR2 FQGNSA. DNA for the CDR3: TGTGCCAGCAAACCGGACAGGTACACCGGGGAGCTGTTTTTT. Translated, it gives CASKPDRYTGELFF.

The gene calls are TRBV14 and TRBJ1-1; D is uncertain. The germline V and J ends were trimmed by 3 bases and 3 bases, with 17 bases remaining between them. Germline lookup yields CDR1 SGHDN and CDR2 FVKESK. This CDR3 region has 16 residues. The CDR3 sequence is CASSQRTGGMDTEAFF. The CDR3 nucleotides are TGTGCCAGCAGCCAGAGGACCGGAGGGATGGACACTGAAGCTTTCTTT.

The gene calls are TRBV28 and TRBJ1-2; TRBD1 is a possible D gene (6 bases). V shed 4 bases and J shed 0 bases, with 9 bases lying between them. Germline CDR1 reads MDHEN; CDR2 reads SYDVKM. This CDR3 region has 14 residues. DNA for the CDR3: TGTGCCAGCAGTTCCCCAGGGGCTAACTATGGCTACACCTTC. It translates to CASSSPGANYGYTF.

The chain is built from TRBV6-1 and TRBJ2-7; TRBD2 matches at 8 bases. V dropped 8 bases and J dropped 3; count of bases not matched to a gene: 9. The germline V gene has CDR1 MNHNS and CDR2 SASEGT. The CDR3 length is 14 residues. This CDR3 reads CASPQGAGDYEQYF. The DNA for the CDR3 is TGTGCCAGCCCCCAGGGAGCGGGAGACTACGAGCAGTACTTC.

Here the CDR3 reads CASGRGYEQYF. DNA of the CDR3: TGTGCCAGCGGGCGGGGATACGAGCAGTACTTC. The rearrangement uses TRBV25-1 and TRBJ2-7, with TRBD2 as a possible D gene (6 bases). The length of the CDR3 is 11 residues. V was trimmed by 8 bases and J by 4 bases, leaving 9 bases between them. Germline V gives CDR1 MGHDK, CDR2 SYGVNS.

V is TRBV11-3 and J is TRBJ2-1, with 10 bases that match TRBD2. The CDR3 extends over 16 amino acids. Trimming at V came to 3 bases and at J to 2 bases, leaving 4 bases not matched to a gene. Per the germline V gene, CDR1 is SGHNT and CDR2 is YENEEA. CDR3 loop: CASSFAGLATYNEQFF. The DNA of the CDR3 is TGTGCCAGCAGCTTTGCGGGACTAGCGACCTACAATGAGCAGTTCTTC.

The chain employs TRBV27 and TRBJ2-1, with 8 bases that match TRBD2. Trimming took 4 bases from V and 6 from J; bases not matched to a gene: 20. The CDR3 extends over 19 amino acids. Germline V lookup: CDR1 MNHEY, CDR2 SMNVEV (reference sequence). CDR3 loop: CASSSTTRGLREAFNEQFF. DNA of the CDR3: TGTGCCAGCAGTTCAACCACGAGGGGTTTGCGGGAGGCATTCAATGAGCAGTTCTTC.

The V call is TRBV10-1, the J call TRBJ2-2, with 14 bases identical to TRBD2. Per the germline V gene, CDR1 is WNHNN and CDR2 is SYGVQD (reference sequence). There are 16 residues in the CDR3. V shed 10 bases, J shed 3 bases, and the junction held 7 bases outside the gene matches. CDR3 DNA: TGCGCCACCCGACTAGCGGGAGGGTTGGACACCGGGGAGCTGTTTTTT. The encoded protein is CATRLAGGLDTGELFF.

The chain couples TRBV6-5 to TRBJ2-7; 11 nucleotides align to TRBD1. J was trimmed by 5 bases and V by 8 bases; bases with no gene match: 2. The CDR3 is 12 amino acids. Looked up from germline, CDR1 is MNHEY and CDR2 is SVGAGI. CDR3 residues: CASGQGADEQYF. The CDR3 nucleotides read TGTGCCAGCGGACAGGGGGCTGACGAGCAGTACTTC.

This chain joins TRBV15 and TRBJ2-5; 10 bases are a match to TRBD1. Per germline, CDR1 LNHNV and CDR2 YYDKDF (reference sequence). The CDR3 runs 15 residues. The junction had 6 bases not matched to a gene; V was cut back by 1 base and J by 7 bases. CDR3 nucleotides: TGTGCCACCAGCAGAGCGGGACAGGGGTTTGGGACCCAGTACTTC. This translates into CATSRAGQGFGTQYF.